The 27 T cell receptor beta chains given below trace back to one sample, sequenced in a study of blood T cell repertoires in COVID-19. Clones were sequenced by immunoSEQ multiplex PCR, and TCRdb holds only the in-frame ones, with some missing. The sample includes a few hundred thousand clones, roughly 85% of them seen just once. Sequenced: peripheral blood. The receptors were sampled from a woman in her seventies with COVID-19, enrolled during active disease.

CDR3 DNA: TGTGCCAGCAGCCAGCAGACAGTCTATGGCTACACCTTC. This encodes CASSQQTVYGYTF. The gene calls are TRBV3-1 (or the pseudogene TRBV3-2) and TRBJ1-2; a possible D gene is TRBD1 (5 bases). There are 13 residues in the CDR3. Germline CDR1 LGHDT, CDR2 YNNKEL (reference sequence). Trimming took off 3 bases at V and 4 bases at J, with 9 bases between the two ends.

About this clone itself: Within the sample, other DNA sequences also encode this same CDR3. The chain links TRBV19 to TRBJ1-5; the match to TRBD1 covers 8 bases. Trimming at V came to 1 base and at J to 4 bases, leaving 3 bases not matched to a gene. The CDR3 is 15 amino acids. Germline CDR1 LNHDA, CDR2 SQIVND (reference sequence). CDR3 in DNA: TGTGCCAGTAGTATAGCAGGGGGCGGGAATCAGCCCCAGCATTTT. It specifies CASSIAGGGNQPQHF. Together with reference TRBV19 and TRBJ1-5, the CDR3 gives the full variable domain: DGGITQSPKYLFRKEGQNVTLSCEQNLNHDAMYWYRQDPGQGLRLIYYSQIVNDFQKGDIAEGYSVSREKKESFPLTVTSAQKNPTAFYLCASSIAGGGNQPQHFGDGTRLSIL.

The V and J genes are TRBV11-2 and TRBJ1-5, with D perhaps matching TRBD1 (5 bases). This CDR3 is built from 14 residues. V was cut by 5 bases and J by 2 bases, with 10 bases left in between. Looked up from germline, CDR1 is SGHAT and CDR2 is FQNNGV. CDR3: CASSLLGGNQPQHF. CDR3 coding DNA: TGTGCCAGCAGCCTCCTAGGGGGCAATCAGCCCCAGCATTTT.

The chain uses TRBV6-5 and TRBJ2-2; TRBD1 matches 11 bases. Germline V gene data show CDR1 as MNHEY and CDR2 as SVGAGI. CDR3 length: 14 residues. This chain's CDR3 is CAVRGTGGSGELFF. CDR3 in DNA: TGTGCTGTTAGGGGGACAGGGGGAAGCGGGGAGCTGTTTTTT.

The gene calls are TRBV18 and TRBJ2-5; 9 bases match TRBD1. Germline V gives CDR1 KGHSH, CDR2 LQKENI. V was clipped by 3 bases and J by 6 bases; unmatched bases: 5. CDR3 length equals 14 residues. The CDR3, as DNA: TGTGCCAGCTCACCCGTTGACAGGGGGAAGACCCAGTACTTC. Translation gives CASSPVDRGKTQYF.

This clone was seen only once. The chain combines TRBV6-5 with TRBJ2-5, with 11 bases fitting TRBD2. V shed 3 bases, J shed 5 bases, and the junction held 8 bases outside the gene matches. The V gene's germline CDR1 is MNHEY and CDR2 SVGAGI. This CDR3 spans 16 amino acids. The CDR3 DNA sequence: TGTGCCAGCAGTTATAGGCTAGCGGGAGGAGGCGAGACCCAGTACTTC. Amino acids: CASSYRLAGGGETQYF.

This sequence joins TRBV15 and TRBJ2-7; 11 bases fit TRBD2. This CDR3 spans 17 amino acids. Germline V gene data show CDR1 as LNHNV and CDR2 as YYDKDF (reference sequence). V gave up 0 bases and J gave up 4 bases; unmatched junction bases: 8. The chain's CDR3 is CATSRESTSGSRYEQYF. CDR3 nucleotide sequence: TGTGCCACCAGCAGAGAGAGTACTAGCGGGAGCCGATACGAGCAGTACTTC.

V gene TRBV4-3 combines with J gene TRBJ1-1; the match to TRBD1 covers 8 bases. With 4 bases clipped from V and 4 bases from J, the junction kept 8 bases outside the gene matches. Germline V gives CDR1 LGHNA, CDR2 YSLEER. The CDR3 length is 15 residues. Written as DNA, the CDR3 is TGCGCCAGCAGCCCAGCGACAGGGGTGGGCACTGAAGCTTTCTTT. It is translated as CASSPATGVGTEAFF.

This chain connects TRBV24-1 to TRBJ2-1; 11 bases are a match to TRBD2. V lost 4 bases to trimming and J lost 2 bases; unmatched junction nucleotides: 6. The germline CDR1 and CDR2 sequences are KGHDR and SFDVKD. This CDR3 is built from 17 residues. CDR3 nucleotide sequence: TGTGCCACCAGTGACAAAGGGACTAGCGGAACCTACAATGAGCAGTTCTTC. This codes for CATSDKGTSGTYNEQFF.

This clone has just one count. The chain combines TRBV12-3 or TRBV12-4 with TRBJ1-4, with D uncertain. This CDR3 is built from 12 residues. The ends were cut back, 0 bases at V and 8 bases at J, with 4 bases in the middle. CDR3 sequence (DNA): TGTGCCAGCAGTTTAGCGGGCGAAAAACTGTTTTTT. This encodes CASSLAGEKLFF.

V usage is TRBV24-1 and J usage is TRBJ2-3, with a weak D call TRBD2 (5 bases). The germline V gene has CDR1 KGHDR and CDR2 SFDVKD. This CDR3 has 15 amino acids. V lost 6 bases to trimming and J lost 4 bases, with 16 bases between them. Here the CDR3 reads CATSLGNSRSDTQYF. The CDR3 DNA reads TGTGCCACCAGTCTCGGGAACAGCCGGTCAGATACGCAGTATTTT.

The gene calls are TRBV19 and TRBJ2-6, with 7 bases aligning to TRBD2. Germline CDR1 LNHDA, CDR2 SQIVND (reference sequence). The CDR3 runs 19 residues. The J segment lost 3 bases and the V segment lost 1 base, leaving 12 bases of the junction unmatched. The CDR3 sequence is CASSIAKREGKYGANVLTF. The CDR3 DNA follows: TGTGCCAGTAGTATAGCAAAGCGGGAAGGGAAGTATGGGGCCAACGTCCTGACTTTC.

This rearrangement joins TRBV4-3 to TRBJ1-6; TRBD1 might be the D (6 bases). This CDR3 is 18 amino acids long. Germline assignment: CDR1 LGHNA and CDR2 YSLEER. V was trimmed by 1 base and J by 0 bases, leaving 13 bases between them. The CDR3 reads CASSQGAGVGSYNSPLHF. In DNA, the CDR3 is TGCGCCAGCAGCCAAGGGGCAGGGGTGGGCTCCTATAATTCACCCCTCCACTTT.

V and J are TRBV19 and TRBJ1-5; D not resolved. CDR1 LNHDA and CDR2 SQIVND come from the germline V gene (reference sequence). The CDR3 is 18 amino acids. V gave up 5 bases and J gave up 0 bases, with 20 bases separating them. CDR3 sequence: CASSPKAEVFFSNQPQHF. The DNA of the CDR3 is TGTGCCAGTAGTCCGAAGGCGGAGGTTTTCTTTAGCAATCAGCCCCAGCATTTT.

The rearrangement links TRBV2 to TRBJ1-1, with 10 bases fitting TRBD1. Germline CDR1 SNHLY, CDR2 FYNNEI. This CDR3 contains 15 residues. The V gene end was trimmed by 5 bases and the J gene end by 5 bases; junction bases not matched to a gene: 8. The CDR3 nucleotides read TGTGCCAGCAGTCTGACGGGGACAGGGGCGACTGAAGCTTTCTTT. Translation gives CASSLTGTGATEAFF.

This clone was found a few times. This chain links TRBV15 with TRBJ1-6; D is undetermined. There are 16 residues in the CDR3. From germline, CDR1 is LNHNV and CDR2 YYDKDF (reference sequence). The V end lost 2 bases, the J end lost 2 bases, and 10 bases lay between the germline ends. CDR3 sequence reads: CATSRSRITYNSPLHF. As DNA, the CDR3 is TGTGCCACCAGCAGATCCAGAATTACCTATAATTCACCCCTCCACTTT.

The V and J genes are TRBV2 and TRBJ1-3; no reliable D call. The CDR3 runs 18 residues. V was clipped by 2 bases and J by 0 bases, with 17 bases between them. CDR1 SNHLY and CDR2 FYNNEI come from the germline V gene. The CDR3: CASSELVRSGFSGNTIYF. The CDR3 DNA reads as TGTGCCAGCAGTGAACTTGTTCGGAGTGGCTTCTCTGGAAACACCATATATTTT.

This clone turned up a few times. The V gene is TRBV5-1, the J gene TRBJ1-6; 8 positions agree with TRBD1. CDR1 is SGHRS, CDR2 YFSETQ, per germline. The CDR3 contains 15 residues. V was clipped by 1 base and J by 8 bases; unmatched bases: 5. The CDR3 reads CASSLRAGGDSPLHF. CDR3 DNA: TGCGCCAGCAGCTTGCGGGCAGGGGGCGATTCACCCCTCCACTTT.

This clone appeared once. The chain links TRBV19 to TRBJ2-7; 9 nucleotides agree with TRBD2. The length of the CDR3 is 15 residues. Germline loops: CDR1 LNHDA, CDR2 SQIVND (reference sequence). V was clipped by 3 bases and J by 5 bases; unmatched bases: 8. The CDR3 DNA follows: TGTGCCAGTAGTATCCCCCTAGCGGGATCGGACGAGCAGTACTTC. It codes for CASSIPLAGSDEQYF.

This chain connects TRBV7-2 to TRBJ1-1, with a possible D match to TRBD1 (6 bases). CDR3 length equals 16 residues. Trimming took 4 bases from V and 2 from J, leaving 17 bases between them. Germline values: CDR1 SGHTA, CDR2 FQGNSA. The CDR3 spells CASSSSGRGANTEAFF. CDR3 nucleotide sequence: TGTGCCAGCAGCTCGTCAGGACGGGGGGCAAACACTGAAGCTTTCTTT.

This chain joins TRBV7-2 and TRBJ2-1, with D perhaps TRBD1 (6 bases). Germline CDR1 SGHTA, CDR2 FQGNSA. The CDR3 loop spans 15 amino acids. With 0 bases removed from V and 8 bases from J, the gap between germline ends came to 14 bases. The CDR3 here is CASSLAIQGWDEQFF. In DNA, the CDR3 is TGTGCCAGCAGCTTAGCTATCCAGGGGTGGGATGAGCAGTTCTTC.

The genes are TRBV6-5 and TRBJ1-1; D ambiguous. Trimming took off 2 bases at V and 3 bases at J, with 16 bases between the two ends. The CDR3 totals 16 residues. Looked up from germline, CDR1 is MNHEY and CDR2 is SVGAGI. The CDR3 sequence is CASSYPNPPGDTEAFF. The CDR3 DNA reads TGTGCCAGCAGTTACCCCAACCCGCCCGGGGACACTGAAGCTTTCTTT.

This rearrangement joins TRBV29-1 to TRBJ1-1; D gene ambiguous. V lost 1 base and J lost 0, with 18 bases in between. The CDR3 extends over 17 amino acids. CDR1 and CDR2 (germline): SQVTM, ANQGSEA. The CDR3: CSVEAYTLFGVNTEAFF. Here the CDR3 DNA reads TGCAGCGTTGAAGCCTACACGTTGTTCGGGGTGAACACTGAAGCTTTCTTT. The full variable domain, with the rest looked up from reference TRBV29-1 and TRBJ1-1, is SAVISQKPSRDICQRGTSLTIQCQVDSQVTMMFWYRQQPGQSLTLIATANQGSEATYESGFVIDKFPISRPNLTFSTLTVSNMSPEDSSIYLCSVEAYTLFGVNTEAFFGQGTRLTVV.

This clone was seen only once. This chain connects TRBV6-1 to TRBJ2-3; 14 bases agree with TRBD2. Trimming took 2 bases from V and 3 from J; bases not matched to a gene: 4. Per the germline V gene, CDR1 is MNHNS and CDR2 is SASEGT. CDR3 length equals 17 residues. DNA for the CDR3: TGTGCCAGCAGTGAACCGGGACTAGCGGGAGTTACAGATACGCAGTATTTT. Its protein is CASSEPGLAGVTDTQYF.

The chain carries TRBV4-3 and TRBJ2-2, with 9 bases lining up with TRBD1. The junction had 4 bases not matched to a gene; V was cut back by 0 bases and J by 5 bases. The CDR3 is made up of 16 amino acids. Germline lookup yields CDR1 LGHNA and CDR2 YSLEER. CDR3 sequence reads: CASSQEGTGLTGELFF. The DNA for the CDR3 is TGCGCCAGCAGCCAAGAGGGGACAGGGTTAACCGGGGAGCTGTTTTTT.

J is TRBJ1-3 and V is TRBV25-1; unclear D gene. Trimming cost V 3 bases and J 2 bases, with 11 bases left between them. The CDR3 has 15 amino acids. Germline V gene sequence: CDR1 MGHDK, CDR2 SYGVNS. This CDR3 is CASSESSRAGNTIYF. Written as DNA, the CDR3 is TGTGCCAGCAGTGAGTCATCGAGGGCTGGAAACACCATATATTTT.

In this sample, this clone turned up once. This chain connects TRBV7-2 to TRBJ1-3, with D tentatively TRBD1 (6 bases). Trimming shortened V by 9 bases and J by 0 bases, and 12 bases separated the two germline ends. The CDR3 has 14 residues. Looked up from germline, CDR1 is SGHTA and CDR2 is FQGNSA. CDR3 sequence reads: CASRQAYSGNTIYF. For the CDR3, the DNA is TGTGCCAGTAGACAGGCTTACTCTGGAAACACCATATATTTT.